The sequence of this T cell receptor (beta chain) was determined in a study of shared clonotypes between healthy human individuals. Naive CD8 isolation took CD45RO-negative cells positively selected for CCR7 and excluded terminally differentiated effector memory CD45RA+ cells. Germline V gene sequence: CDR1 LNHDA, CDR2 SQIVND (reference sequence). Trimming at V came to 5 bases and at J to 7 bases, leaving 13 bases not matched to a gene. The CDR3 loop spans 18 amino acids. TCRdb's copy holds only in-frame clones and misses some; the assay was immunoSEQ multiplex PCR. The sample yields some 2,100,000 clones, 85% to 95% seen once.

This chain links TRBV19 with TRBJ2-3; 15 bases line up with TRBD2. The sequence came from a man between 18 and 29 years old in good health. Some clones in this sample may be carry-over from other donors' samples. The source material was naive CD8+ T cells from PBMCs. DNA for the CDR3: TGTGCCAGTAGTTCCCTTGGACTAGCGGGAGGGCTTTCGAATACGCAGTATTTT. As protein: CASSSLGLAGGLSNTQYF. Complete variable domain (other parts from reference TRBV19 and TRBJ2-3): DGGITQSPKYLFRKEGQNVTLSCEQNLNHDAMYWYRQDPGQGLRLIYYSQIVNDFQKGDIAEGYSVSREKKESFPLTVTSAQKNPTAFYLCASSSLGLAGGLSNTQYFGPGTRLTVL.